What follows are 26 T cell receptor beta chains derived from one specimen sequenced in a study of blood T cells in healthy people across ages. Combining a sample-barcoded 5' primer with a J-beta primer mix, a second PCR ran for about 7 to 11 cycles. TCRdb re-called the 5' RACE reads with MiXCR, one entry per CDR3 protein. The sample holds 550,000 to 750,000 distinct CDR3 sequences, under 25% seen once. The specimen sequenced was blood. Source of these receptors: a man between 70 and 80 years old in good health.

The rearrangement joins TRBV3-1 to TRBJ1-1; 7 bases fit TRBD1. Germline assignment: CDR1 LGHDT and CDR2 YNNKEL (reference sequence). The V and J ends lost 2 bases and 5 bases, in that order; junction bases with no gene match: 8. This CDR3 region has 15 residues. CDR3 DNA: TGTGCCAGCAGCCAACCAAGACAGGGTGGGACTGAAGCTTTCTTT. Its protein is CASSQPRQGGTEAFF.

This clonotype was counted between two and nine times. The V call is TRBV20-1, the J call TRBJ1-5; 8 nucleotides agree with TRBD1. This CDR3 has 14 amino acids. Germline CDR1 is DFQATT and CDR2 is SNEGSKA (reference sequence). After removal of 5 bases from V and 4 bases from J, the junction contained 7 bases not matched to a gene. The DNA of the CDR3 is TGCAGTGCTCAGGACAGGGTAGGAAATCAGCCCCAGCATTTT. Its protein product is CSAQDRVGNQPQHF.

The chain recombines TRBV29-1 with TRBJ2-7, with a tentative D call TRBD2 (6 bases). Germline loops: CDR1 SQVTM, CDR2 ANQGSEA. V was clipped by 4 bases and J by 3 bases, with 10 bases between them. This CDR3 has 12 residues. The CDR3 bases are TGCAGCGTTGTCCGGGGGAGCTACGAGCAGTACTTC. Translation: CSVVRGSYEQYF.

CDR3 in DNA: TGTGCCAGCAGTTACGTGATAGCGGGGTCCTACAATGAGCAGTTCTTC. Amino acids: CASSYVIAGSYNEQFF. V and J are TRBV6-6 and TRBJ2-1; 8 bases fit TRBD2. V lost 2 bases, J lost 1 base, and 4 bases stayed unmatched. CDR1 and CDR2 from the germline V gene are MNHNY and SVGAGI (reference sequence). The CDR3 has 16 residues.

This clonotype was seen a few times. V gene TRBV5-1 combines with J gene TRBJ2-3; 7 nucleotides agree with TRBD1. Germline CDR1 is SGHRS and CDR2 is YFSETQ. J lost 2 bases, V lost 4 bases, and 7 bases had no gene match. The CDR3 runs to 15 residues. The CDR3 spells CASSIRQGDTDTQYF. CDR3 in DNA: TGCGCCAGCAGCATCCGACAGGGAGACACAGATACGCAGTATTTT.

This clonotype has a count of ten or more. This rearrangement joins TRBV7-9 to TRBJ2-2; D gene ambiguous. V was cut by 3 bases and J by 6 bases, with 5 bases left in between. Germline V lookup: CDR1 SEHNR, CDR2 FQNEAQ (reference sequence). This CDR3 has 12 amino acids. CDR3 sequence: CASSFLSGELFF. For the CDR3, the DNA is TGTGCCAGCAGCTTTCTGTCCGGGGAGCTGTTTTTT.

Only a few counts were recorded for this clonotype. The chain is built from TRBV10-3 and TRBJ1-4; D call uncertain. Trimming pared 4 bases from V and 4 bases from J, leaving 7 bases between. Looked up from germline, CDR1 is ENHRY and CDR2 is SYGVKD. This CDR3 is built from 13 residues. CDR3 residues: CAISAGVNEKLFF. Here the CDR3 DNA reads TGTGCCATCAGTGCGGGAGTTAATGAAAAACTGTTTTTT.

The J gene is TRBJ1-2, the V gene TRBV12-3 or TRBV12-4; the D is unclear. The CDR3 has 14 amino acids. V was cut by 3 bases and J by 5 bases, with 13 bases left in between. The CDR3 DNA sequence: TGTGCCAGCAGTTTGAGTGGGAGGCGGTATGGCTACACCTTC. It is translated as CASSLSGRRYGYTF.

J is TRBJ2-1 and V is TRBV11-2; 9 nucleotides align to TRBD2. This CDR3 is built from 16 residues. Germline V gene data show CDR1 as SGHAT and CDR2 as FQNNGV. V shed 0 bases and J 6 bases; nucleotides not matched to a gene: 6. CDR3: CASSLEGREGLNEQFF. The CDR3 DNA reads TGTGCCAGCAGCTTAGAGGGGCGGGAGGGCCTCAATGAGCAGTTCTTC.

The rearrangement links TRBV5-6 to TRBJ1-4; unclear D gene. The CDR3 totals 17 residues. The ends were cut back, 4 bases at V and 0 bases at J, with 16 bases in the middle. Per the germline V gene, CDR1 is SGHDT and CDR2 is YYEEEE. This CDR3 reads CASSLGPGLSTNEKLFF. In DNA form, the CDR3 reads TGTGCCAGCAGCCTTGGACCGGGCCTTTCAACTAATGAAAAACTGTTTTTT.

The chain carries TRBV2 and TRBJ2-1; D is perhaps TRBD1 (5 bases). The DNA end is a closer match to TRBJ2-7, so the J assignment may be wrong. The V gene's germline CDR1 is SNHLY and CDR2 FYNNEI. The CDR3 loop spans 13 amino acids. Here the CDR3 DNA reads TGTGCCAGCAGCCCCAATTTAAGGGGCGAGCAGTACTTC. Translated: CASSPNLRGEQYF.

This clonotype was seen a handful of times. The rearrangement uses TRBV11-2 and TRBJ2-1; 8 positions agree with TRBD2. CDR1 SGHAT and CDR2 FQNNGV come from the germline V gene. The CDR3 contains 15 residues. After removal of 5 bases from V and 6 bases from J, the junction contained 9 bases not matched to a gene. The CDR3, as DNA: TGTGCCAGCAGCCCCGATAGCGGGATACGCAATGAGCAGTTCTTC. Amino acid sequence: CASSPDSGIRNEQFF.

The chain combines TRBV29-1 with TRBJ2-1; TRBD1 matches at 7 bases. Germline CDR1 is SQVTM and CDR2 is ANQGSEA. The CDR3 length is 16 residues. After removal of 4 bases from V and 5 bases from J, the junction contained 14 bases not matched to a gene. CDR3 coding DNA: TGCAGCGTTGGCCCCGCTCGACAGGGCTTCGACAATGAGCAGTTCTTC. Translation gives CSVGPARQGFDNEQFF.

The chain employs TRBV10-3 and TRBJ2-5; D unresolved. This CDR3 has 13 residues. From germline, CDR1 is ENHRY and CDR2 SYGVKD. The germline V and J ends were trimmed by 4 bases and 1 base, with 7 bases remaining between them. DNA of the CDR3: TGTGCCATCAGTGTACAATCCCAAGAGACCCAGTACTTC. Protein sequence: CAISVQSQETQYF.

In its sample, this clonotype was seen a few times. This CDR3 is CASSFSGSKETQYF. As DNA, the CDR3 is TGTGCCAGCAGCTTTAGCGGGAGTAAAGAGACCCAGTACTTC. V usage is TRBV7-2 and J usage is TRBJ2-5; 9 bases align to TRBD2. V shed 3 bases, J shed 3 bases, and the junction held 2 bases outside the gene matches. Germline CDR1 SGHTA, CDR2 FQGNSA. The CDR3 contains 14 residues.

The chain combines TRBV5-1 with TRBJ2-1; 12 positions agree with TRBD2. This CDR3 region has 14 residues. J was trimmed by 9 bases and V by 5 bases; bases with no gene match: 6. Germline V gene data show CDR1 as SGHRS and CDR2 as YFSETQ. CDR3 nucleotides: TGCGCCAGCAGGTTGACTAGCGGGAGTGGTGAGCAGTTCTTC. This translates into CASRLTSGSGEQFF. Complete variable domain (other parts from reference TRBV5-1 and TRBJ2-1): KAGVTQTPRYLIKTRGQQVTLSCSPISGHRSVSWYQQTPGQGLQFLFEYFSETQRNKGNFPGRFSGRQFSNSRSEMNVSTLELGDSALYLCASRLTSGSGEQFFGPGTRLTVL.

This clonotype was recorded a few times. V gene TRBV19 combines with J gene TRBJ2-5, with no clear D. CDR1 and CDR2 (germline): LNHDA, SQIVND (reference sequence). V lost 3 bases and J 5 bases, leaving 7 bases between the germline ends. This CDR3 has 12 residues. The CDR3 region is CASSIHGETQYF. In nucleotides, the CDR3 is TGTGCCAGTAGTATTCACGGTGAGACCCAGTACTTC.

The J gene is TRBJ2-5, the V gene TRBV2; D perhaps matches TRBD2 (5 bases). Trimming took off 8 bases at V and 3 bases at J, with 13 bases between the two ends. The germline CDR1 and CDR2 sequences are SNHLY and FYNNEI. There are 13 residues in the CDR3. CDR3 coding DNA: TGTGCCAGCCTCGGAGGCGGTGAAGAGACCCAGTACTTC. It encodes CASLGGGEETQYF.

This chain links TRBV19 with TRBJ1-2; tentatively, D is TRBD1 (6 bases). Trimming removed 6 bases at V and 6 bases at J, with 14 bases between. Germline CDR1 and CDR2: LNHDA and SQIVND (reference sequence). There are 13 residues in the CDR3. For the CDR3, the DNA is TGTGCCAGTAGATTACAGGGAAAAGATGGCTACACCTTC. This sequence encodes CASRLQGKDGYTF.

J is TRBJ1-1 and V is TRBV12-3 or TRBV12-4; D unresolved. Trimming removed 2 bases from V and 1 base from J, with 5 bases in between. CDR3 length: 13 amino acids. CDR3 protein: CASSLMGNTEAFF. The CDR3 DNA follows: TGTGCCAGCAGTTTAATGGGGAACACTGAAGCTTTCTTT.

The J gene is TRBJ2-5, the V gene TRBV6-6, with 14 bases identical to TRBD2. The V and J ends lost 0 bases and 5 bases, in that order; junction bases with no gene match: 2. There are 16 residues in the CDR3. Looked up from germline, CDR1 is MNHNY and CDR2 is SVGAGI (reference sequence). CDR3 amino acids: CASSYSRTSGGETQYF. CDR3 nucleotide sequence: TGTGCCAGCAGTTACTCCCGGACTAGCGGGGGGGAGACCCAGTACTTC.

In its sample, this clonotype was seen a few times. CDR3 sequence reads: CASSLYRTGLNEQFF. The CDR3 DNA is TGTGCCAGCAGTCTATATCGGACAGGGCTAAATGAGCAGTTCTTC. This chain uses TRBV27 with TRBJ2-1, with 8 positions matching TRBD1. V trimming: 5 bases; J trimming: 7 bases; junction bases outside the gene matches: 10. Germline V gives CDR1 MNHEY, CDR2 SMNVEV (reference sequence). This CDR3 has 15 residues.

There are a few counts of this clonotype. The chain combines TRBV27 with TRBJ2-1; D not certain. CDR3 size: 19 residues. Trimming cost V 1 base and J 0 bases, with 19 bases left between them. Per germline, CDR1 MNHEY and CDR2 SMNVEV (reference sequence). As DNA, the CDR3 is TGTGCCAGCAGTTTATTCCCCGATTCTATCCCGAGCTCCTACAATGAGCAGTTCTTC. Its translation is CASSLFPDSIPSSYNEQFF.

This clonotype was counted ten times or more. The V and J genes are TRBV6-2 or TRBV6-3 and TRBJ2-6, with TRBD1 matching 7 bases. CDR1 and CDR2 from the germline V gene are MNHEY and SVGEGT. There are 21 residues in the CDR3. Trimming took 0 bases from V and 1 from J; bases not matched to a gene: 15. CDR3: CASSYSTAVRQGLSGANVLTF. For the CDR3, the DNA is TGTGCCAGCAGTTACTCGACGGCCGTCCGACAGGGTTTGTCTGGGGCCAACGTCCTGACTTTC.

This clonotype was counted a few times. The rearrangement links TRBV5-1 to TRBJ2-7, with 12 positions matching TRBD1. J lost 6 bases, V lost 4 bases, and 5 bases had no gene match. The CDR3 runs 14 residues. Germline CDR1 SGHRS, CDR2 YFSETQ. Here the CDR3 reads CASSGGQGAFEQYF. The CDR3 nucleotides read TGCGCCAGCAGCGGGGGACAGGGGGCTTTCGAGCAGTACTTC.

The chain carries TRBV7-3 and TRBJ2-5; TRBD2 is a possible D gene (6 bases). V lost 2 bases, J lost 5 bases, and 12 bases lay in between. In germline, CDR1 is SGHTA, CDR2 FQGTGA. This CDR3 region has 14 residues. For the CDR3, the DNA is TGTGCCAGCAGCTTAGGACTACCGGGGGAGACCCAGTACTTC. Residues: CASSLGLPGETQYF.